This TCR beta chain was sequenced in a study of blood T cell repertoires in COVID-19. Study-wide context: The study drew acute and convalescent COVID-19 samples from the United States, Italy and Spain. Sample material is recorded as cDNA or gDNA derived from T cells, B-cell-depleted T cells, or PBMCs.

The CDR3 length is 15 residues. Germline V gene lookup returns CDR1 SGDLS and CDR2 YYNGEE. After removal of 3 bases from V and 4 bases from J, the junction contained 8 bases not matched to a gene. Original handling: Reference gene primer amplification yielded estimated nucleated cell counts. Measured with immunoSEQ multiplex PCR; TCRdb has only the in-frame clones, and not every one. V, J and clone size were drawn from that table, and D and trimming were deduced from the DNA. The sample lists 470,000 or so clones, approximately 83% occurring once. The chain uses TRBV9 and TRBJ2-7, with 9 bases lining up with TRBD2. Sequencing was carried out using peripheral blood. The origin of this receptor is a human donor in a cohort sampled during active COVID-19. The CDR3 is CASSGGGEESYEQYF. CDR3 in DNA: TGTGCCAGCAGCGGCGGGGGGGAGGAAAGTTACGAGCAGTACTTC. The full variable domain, rest sourced from reference TRBV9 and TRBJ2-7, is DSGVTQTPKHLITATGQRVTLRCSPRSGDLSVYWYQQSLDQGLQFLIQYYNGEERAKGNILERFSAQQFPDLHSELNLSSLELGDSALYFCASSGGGEESYEQYFGPGTRLTVT.